Each of the 32 T cell receptor beta chains below was sequenced from the same sample in a study of PD-1 blockade in classical Hodgkin lymphoma. Each patient relapsed following autologous stem cell transplantation, and prior brentuximab vedotin exposure differed. CD8+ T cell isolation from thawed PBMCs was performed by magnetic negative selection. Sequencing was performed with immunoSEQ multiplex PCR; in TCRdb, only in-frame clones are kept and a portion is missing. The sample lists 25,000 to 30,000 clones, around 88% occurring once. Here the sequenced sample was CD8+ T cells from blood, taken at baseline. The receptor set was obtained from a human donor with classical Hodgkin lymphoma.

The chain recombines TRBV6-1 with TRBJ2-7; the match to TRBD1 covers 7 bases. With 3 bases clipped from V and 2 bases from J, the junction kept 7 bases outside the gene matches. The CDR3 contains 15 residues. CDR1 is MNHNS, CDR2 SASEGT, per germline. This CDR3 reads CASSELLGTAYEQYF. The CDR3, as DNA: TGTGCCAGCAGTGAGCTCTTAGGGACAGCCTACGAGCAGTACTTC.

V usage is TRBV6-5 and J usage is TRBJ1-2; tentative D call: TRBD1 (6 bases). V gave up 0 bases and J gave up 4 bases, with 9 bases separating them. Germline V CDR1 and CDR2: MNHEY, SVGAGI. This CDR3 comprises 14 residues. The CDR3 coding sequence is TGTGCCAGCAGTTACTCCAGGGGCTCCTATGGCTACACCTTC. The encoded protein is CASSYSRGSYGYTF.

V is TRBV9 and J is TRBJ2-5; tentatively, D is TRBD2 (5 bases). Per germline, CDR1 SGDLS and CDR2 YYNGEE. CDR3 length: 14 residues. V was shortened by 3 bases and J by 0 bases, with 9 bases between the two germline ends. The CDR3 DNA reads as TGTGCCAGCAGCGCCGGGAACAACCAAGAGACCCAGTACTTC. Amino acids: CASSAGNNQETQYF.

The chain carries TRBV27 and TRBJ2-7; no clear D. V lost 3 bases to trimming and J lost 0 bases, with 9 bases between them. The CDR3 has 14 amino acids. Germline CDR1 MNHEY, CDR2 SMNVEV (reference sequence). The CDR3 sequence is CASSFSGPSYEQYF. In DNA form, the CDR3 reads TGTGCCAGCAGTTTTTCGGGCCCCTCCTACGAGCAGTACTTC.

The rearrangement uses TRBV5-6 and TRBJ2-3; D is uncertain. The CDR3 covers 13 residues. Germline CDR1 reads SGHDT; CDR2 reads YYEEEE. The germline V and J ends were trimmed by 0 bases and 2 bases, with 4 bases remaining between them. Here the CDR3 reads CASSLGPTDTQYF. The CDR3 DNA reads TGTGCCAGCAGCTTGGGACCCACAGATACGCAGTATTTT.

The rearrangement uses TRBV28 and TRBJ2-1; D is unresolved. V gave up 5 bases and J gave up 9 bases, with 11 bases separating them. Germline V gene sequence: CDR1 MDHEN, CDR2 SYDVKM. The CDR3 covers 12 residues. CDR3: CASSEPLREQFF. DNA for the CDR3: TGTGCCAGCAGTGAGCCTCTTCGTGAGCAGTTCTTC.

V usage is TRBV2 and J usage is TRBJ1-1; D ambiguous. Trimming took 8 bases from V and 1 from J, leaving 5 bases between them. This CDR3 has 11 residues. Germline V gives CDR1 SNHLY, CDR2 FYNNEI. Written as DNA, the CDR3 is TGTGCCAGCGGGTGGAACACTGAAGCTTTCTTT. Its protein product is CASGWNTEAFF. The whole variable domain, remainder taken from reference TRBV2 and TRBJ1-1, is EPEVTQTPSHQVTQMGQEVILRCVPISNHLYFYWYRQILGQKVEFLVSFYNNEISEKSEIFDDQFSVERPDGSNFTLKIRSTKLEDSAMYFCASGWNTEAFFGQGTRLTVV.

The CDR3 reads CAIADRGNEQFF. The CDR3 bases are TGTGCCATCGCGGACAGGGGTAATGAGCAGTTCTTC. V gene TRBV27 combines with J gene TRBJ2-1; 9 bases match TRBD1. CDR1 is MNHEY and CDR2 is SMNVEV in the germline V gene (reference sequence). Losses at the gene ends were 10 bases for V and 7 bases for J; bases not matched to a gene: 5. This CDR3 comprises 12 residues.

The chain uses TRBV11-1 and TRBJ2-7; D is perhaps TRBD1 (7 bases). The V and J ends lost 2 bases and 4 bases respectively, with 12 bases between them. This CDR3 comprises 14 residues. Germline lookup yields CDR1 SGHAT and CDR2 FQDESV (reference sequence). The CDR3 protein is CASSLSRGAYEQYF. In DNA form, the CDR3 reads TGTGCCAGCAGCTTAAGCAGGGGGGCATACGAGCAGTACTTC.

This chain links TRBV7-9 with TRBJ2-7, with D possibly TRBD2 on 5 matching bases. V lost 3 bases and J 0 bases, leaving 12 bases between the germline ends. The CDR3 is 15 amino acids. In germline, CDR1 is SEHNR, CDR2 FQNEAQ (reference sequence). CDR3 residues: CASSFAGKGSYEQYF. CDR3 coding DNA: TGTGCCAGCAGCTTTGCCGGGAAGGGCTCCTACGAGCAGTACTTC.

The chain carries TRBV19 and TRBJ2-1; no firm D call. V was shortened by 1 base and J by 8 bases, with 3 bases between the two germline ends. This CDR3 has 11 amino acids. CDR1 is LNHDA, CDR2 SQIVND, per germline (reference sequence). In nucleotides, the CDR3 is TGTGCCAGTAGTATAGGCCATGAGCAGTTCTTC. Its translation is CASSIGHEQFF.

V gene TRBV30 combines with J gene TRBJ2-1; tentatively, D is TRBD2 (5 bases). Germline V gene data show CDR1 as GTSNPN and CDR2 as SVGIG (reference sequence). V dropped 4 bases and J dropped 7 bases, with 17 bases sitting between them. This CDR3 is built from 14 residues. For the CDR3, the DNA is TGTGCCTGGACCCTTGAACGGGATGCTAATGAGCAGTTCTTC. Translation gives CAWTLERDANEQFF.

The rearrangement uses TRBV4-1 and TRBJ2-3, with no clear D. The length of the CDR3 is 14 residues. V was cut by 7 bases and J by 5 bases, with 16 bases left in between. Germline V CDR1 and CDR2: MGHRA, YSYEKL. CDR3 DNA sequence: TGCGCCAGCACCCCGAACTTTGGGGTAGATACGCAGTATTTT. Amino acids: CASTPNFGVDTQYF.

The chain carries TRBV2 and TRBJ1-5; weak D call: TRBD1 (6 bases). The V and J ends lost 8 bases and 0 bases respectively, with 11 bases between them. This CDR3 contains 14 residues. The germline gives CDR1 SNHLY, CDR2 FYNNEI. The CDR3 DNA sequence: TGTGCCAGCGACCAGGGGTTTAGCAATCAGCCCCAGCATTTT. Residues: CASDQGFSNQPQHF. Complete variable domain (other parts from reference TRBV2 and TRBJ1-5): EPEVTQTPSHQVTQMGQEVILRCVPISNHLYFYWYRQILGQKVEFLVSFYNNEISEKSEIFDDQFSVERPDGSNFTLKIRSTKLEDSAMYFCASDQGFSNQPQHFGDGTRLSIL.

The genes are TRBV27 and TRBJ2-7; D gene ambiguous. This CDR3 is built from 13 residues. Germline CDR1 and CDR2: MNHEY and SMNVEV (reference sequence). V shed 0 bases and J shed 3 bases, with 6 bases lying between them. The CDR3 nucleotides read TGTGCCAGCAGTTTATCCTACGGCTACGAGCAGTACTTC. Residues: CASSLSYGYEQYF.

V usage is TRBV9 and J usage is TRBJ2-1; 8 nucleotides match TRBD1. The V and J ends lost 0 bases and 3 bases, in that order; junction bases with no gene match: 2. The CDR3 is made up of 15 amino acids. In germline, CDR1 is SGDLS, CDR2 YYNGEE. CDR3 in DNA: TGTGCCAGCAGCGTAGACAGGGGGAACTACAATGAGCAGTTCTTC. It codes for CASSVDRGNYNEQFF.

The V and J genes are TRBV11-2 and TRBJ2-3; TRBD2 matches 7 bases. V shed 1 base and J 5 bases; nucleotides not matched to a gene: 6. The CDR3 consists of 15 residues. Germline CDR1 and CDR2: SGHAT and FQNNGV. The CDR3 reads CASSLGGGSGDTQYF. The CDR3 DNA is TGTGCCAGCAGCTTAGGAGGCGGGAGTGGAGATACGCAGTATTTT.

The V call is TRBV11-2, the J call TRBJ2-7; D unresolved. The ends were cut back, 1 base at V and 3 bases at J, with 10 bases in the middle. Germline CDR1 SGHAT, CDR2 FQNNGV. CDR3 length: 14 amino acids. The CDR3 sequence: CASSLVGILYEQYF. CDR3 in DNA: TGTGCCAGCAGCTTAGTGGGCATCCTCTACGAGCAGTACTTC. The whole variable domain, filled in from reference TRBV11-2 and TRBJ2-7, reads EAGVAQSPRYKIIEKRQSVAFWCNPISGHATLYWYQQILGQGPKLLIQFQNNGVVDDSQLPKDRFSAERLKGVDSTLKIQPAKLEDSAVYLCASSLVGILYEQYFGPGTRLTVT.

The V gene is TRBV6-6, the J gene TRBJ2-7; possible D gene TRBD1, 6 bases. The CDR3 length is 15 residues. Trimming took off 4 bases at V and 0 bases at J, with 13 bases between the two ends. The germline gives CDR1 MNHNY, CDR2 SVGAGI (reference sequence). The CDR3 here is CASSWSTDSSYEQYF. The CDR3 region has the DNA TGTGCCAGCAGTTGGTCAACGGACAGCTCCTACGAGCAGTACTTC.

The chain links TRBV9 to TRBJ2-5; D is possibly TRBD2 (5 bases). Germline V gene lookup returns CDR1 SGDLS and CDR2 YYNGEE. This CDR3 region has 14 residues. Trimming shortened V by 0 bases and J by 5 bases, and 11 bases separated the two germline ends. The CDR3 reads CASSVAGSVETQYF. The DNA of the CDR3 is TGTGCCAGCAGCGTAGCGGGAAGTGTGGAGACCCAGTACTTC.

There are a few counts of this clone. This sequence joins TRBV9 and TRBJ1-2, with TRBD1 as a possible D gene (5 bases). Looked up from germline, CDR1 is SGDLS and CDR2 is YYNGEE. This CDR3 contains 13 residues. V lost 7 bases and J 6 bases, leaving 16 bases between the germline ends. DNA for the CDR3: TGTGCCAGCGTCGGGGCAGCGGACGATGGCTACACCTTC. This translates into CASVGAADDGYTF.

The chain recombines TRBV29-1 with TRBJ2-1; D may be TRBD2 (5 bases). CDR1 is SQVTM, CDR2 ANQGSEA, per germline. The V end was cut by 6 bases, the J end by 0 bases, with 12 bases between. The CDR3 has 14 residues. This CDR3 is CSVWGASSYNEQFF. CDR3 bases: TGCAGCGTGTGGGGAGCTAGCTCCTACAATGAGCAGTTCTTC.

The gene calls are TRBV4-2 and TRBJ1-4; TRBD1 agrees at 9 bases. The V segment lost 1 base and the J segment 0 bases; nucleotides outside the gene matches: 6. This CDR3 is 18 amino acids long. Germline CDR1 and CDR2: LGHNA and YNFKEQ. As DNA, the CDR3 is TGTGCCAGCAGCCAAGGTCCGACAGGGGGTCCAACTAATGAAAAACTGTTTTTT. Translation: CASSQGPTGGPTNEKLFF.

Only a few counts were recorded for this clone. The chain is built from TRBV27 and TRBJ1-2; 8 bases map to TRBD1. The CDR3 consists of 14 residues. The V and J ends lost 4 bases and 4 bases, in that order; junction bases with no gene match: 5. The V gene's germline CDR1 is MNHEY and CDR2 SMNVEV (reference sequence). In DNA form, the CDR3 reads TGTGCCAGCAGTTCAGGGGGCAATTCCTATGGCTACACCTTC. Amino acid sequence: CASSSGGNSYGYTF.

The rearrangement uses TRBV27 and TRBJ2-2; 7 nucleotides line up with TRBD1. V lost 5 bases, J lost 5 bases, and 8 bases stayed unmatched. Germline V lookup: CDR1 MNHEY, CDR2 SMNVEV (reference sequence). This CDR3 region has 15 residues. The CDR3, as DNA: TGTGCCAGCAGTACGGGACAGTCTGGAACCGGGGAGCTGTTTTTT. Translated, it gives CASSTGQSGTGELFF.

This chain connects TRBV7-9 to TRBJ1-1; TRBD1 matches 7 bases. The CDR3 has 13 residues. J gave up 4 bases and V 2 bases, and 1 base lay outside the gene matches. Germline lookup yields CDR1 SEHNR and CDR2 FQNEAQ (reference sequence). This chain's CDR3 is CASSLSGGTEAFF. The CDR3 nucleotides read TGTGCCAGCAGCTTATCAGGGGGCACTGAAGCTTTCTTT.

The chain has TRBV27 and TRBJ2-5, with D maybe TRBD2 (6 bases). This CDR3 contains 16 residues. The germline gives CDR1 MNHEY, CDR2 SMNVEV (reference sequence). V dropped 5 bases and J dropped 6 bases, with 22 bases sitting between them. The chain's CDR3 is CASSPPLGGPRKTQYF. The CDR3 region has the DNA TGTGCCAGCAGTCCACCACTGGGGGGACCGAGGAAGACCCAGTACTTC.

The J gene is TRBJ2-3, the V gene TRBV27, with 7 bases matching TRBD1. This CDR3 contains 16 residues. CDR1 is MNHEY and CDR2 is SMNVEV in the germline V gene (reference sequence). Trimming removed 5 bases from V and 2 bases from J; junction bases left unmatched: 10. The CDR3 region is CASSLTRDRDTDTQYF. In DNA, the CDR3 is TGTGCCAGCAGTCTAACACGGGACAGAGACACAGATACGCAGTATTTT.

This sequence joins TRBV27 and TRBJ2-7; TRBD1 matches at 8 bases. The J segment lost 7 bases and the V segment lost 2 bases, leaving 7 bases of the junction unmatched. The CDR3 length is 14 residues. Germline V gene lookup returns CDR1 MNHEY and CDR2 SMNVEV (reference sequence). The CDR3 coding sequence is TGTGCCAGCAGTTTAGGCAGGGGGCTAAGAGAGCAGTACTTC. It specifies CASSLGRGLREQYF.

This clone was seen only once. This chain connects TRBV7-9 to TRBJ2-7; D not certain. The germline V and J ends were trimmed by 1 base and 2 bases, with 3 bases remaining between them. The germline CDR1 and CDR2 sequences are SEHNR and FQNEAQ (reference sequence). This CDR3 spans 12 amino acids. The chain's CDR3 is CASSLVTYEQYF. The CDR3 DNA follows: TGTGCCAGCAGCTTAGTGACCTACGAGCAGTACTTC.

The J gene is TRBJ2-5, the V gene TRBV6-6; D not certain. Germline values: CDR1 MNHNY, CDR2 SVGAGI (reference sequence). V lost 10 bases, J lost 6 bases, and 3 bases lay in between. CDR3 length equals 8 residues. The DNA of the CDR3 is TGTGCCAAGAAGACCCAGTACTTC. Translated: CAKKTQYF.

The chain couples TRBV7-6 to TRBJ2-7; perhaps D is TRBD1 or TRBD2 (5 bases each). Germline V lookup: CDR1 SGHVS, CDR2 FNYEAQ. Trimming removed 3 bases from V and 5 bases from J, with 14 bases in between. The CDR3 is 14 residues long. This CDR3 reads CASSFEGLVNEQYF. DNA of the CDR3: TGTGCCAGCAGCTTCGAGGGGCTGGTCAACGAGCAGTACTTC.